The 30 T cell receptor beta chains reported below all come from one sample, sequenced in a study of shared clonotypes between healthy human individuals. Clones were read by immunoSEQ multiplex PCR, and TCRdb kept only the in-frame ones, dropping some. Among a few million clones, around nine tenths were seen once, and the ten largest hold about 0.13%. The specimen sequenced was naive CD4+ T cells sorted from blood. The subset is: CD45RA+ positively selected. These receptors were taken from a man aged 18 to 29 in good health.

Note on this clone: Additional DNA sequences in this sample encode the identical CDR3. The chain combines TRBV11-2 with TRBJ2-3; 7 nucleotides match TRBD2. The trim removed 3 bases at V and 4 bases at J, leaving 4 bases unmatched. This CDR3 comprises 14 residues. The germline gives CDR1 SGHAT, CDR2 FQNNGV. CDR3 nucleotides: TGTGCCAGCAGCTTCGGGGGGAGCGCAGATACGCAGTATTTT. It codes for CASSFGGSADTQYF.

This clone was detected a few times. The CDR3 DNA follows: TGTGCCAGCAGCTTGTCGATGAGAGCGTACGAGCAGTACTTC. It encodes CASSLSMRAYEQYF. The V gene is TRBV5-5, the J gene TRBJ2-7; D is unresolved. V gave up 1 base and J gave up 4 bases, with 12 bases separating them. The CDR3 is made up of 14 amino acids. Germline CDR1 is SGHKS and CDR2 is YYEKEE (reference sequence).

V is TRBV11-3 and J is TRBJ2-1; 11 bases are shared with TRBD1. Germline V gene sequence: CDR1 SGHNT, CDR2 YENEEA. V shed 5 bases, J shed 7 bases, and the junction held 7 bases outside the gene matches. The CDR3 consists of 15 residues. CDR3 bases: TGTGCCAGCAGCCTCGGACAGGGGGCGCAGAATGAGCAGTTCTTC. Its translation: CASSLGQGAQNEQFF.

The chain links TRBV7-8 to TRBJ1-6; TRBD1 matches at 7 bases. This CDR3 is built from 17 residues. Losses at the gene ends were 1 base for V and 6 bases for J; bases not matched to a gene: 9. Germline CDR1 and CDR2: SGHVS and FQNEAQ. CDR3 nucleotides: TGTGCCAGCAGCTTAGAGGGGGTCAGGGGGTCTAATTCACCCCTCCACTTT. This translates into CASSLEGVRGSNSPLHF.

The chain employs TRBV19 and TRBJ1-4; D unresolved. Trimming left V 1 base short and J 4 bases short, with 10 bases between. This CDR3 is built from 15 residues. Per germline, CDR1 LNHDA and CDR2 SQIVND (reference sequence). The CDR3, as DNA: TGTGCCAGTAGTATAGGGGGTGCCTATAATGAAAAACTGTTTTTT. It yields the protein CASSIGGAYNEKLFF.

The chain couples TRBV10-3 to TRBJ2-6; 9 bases align to TRBD1. V lost 7 bases to trimming and J lost 1 base; unmatched junction nucleotides: 5. Germline V CDR1 and CDR2: ENHRY, SYGVKD. The CDR3 has 16 residues. DNA for the CDR3: TGTGCCATCACAGGACAGGGGATTTCTGGGGCCAACGTCCTGACTTTC. This gives the protein CAITGQGISGANVLTF.

The chain employs TRBV18 and TRBJ2-5; 9 nucleotides agree with TRBD2. The J segment lost 5 bases and the V segment lost 3 bases, leaving 7 bases of the junction unmatched. The CDR3 has 15 residues. Per germline, CDR1 KGHSH and CDR2 LQKENI. The CDR3 reads CASSPVSGGRETQYF. CDR3 nucleotides: TGTGCCAGCTCACCGGTTAGCGGGGGCCGGGAGACCCAGTACTTC. Drawing the rest from reference TRBV18 and TRBJ2-5, the complete variable domain is NAGVMQNPRHLVRRRGQEARLRCSPMKGHSHVYWYRQLPEEGLKFMVYLQKENIIDESGMPKERFSAEFPKEGPSILRIQQVVRGDSAAYFCASSPVSGGRETQYFGPGTRLLVL.

On this clone: This specimen includes other DNA sequences encoding the same CDR3. V gene TRBV29-1 combines with J gene TRBJ2-5; a weak D match, TRBD2 (6 bases). Germline loops: CDR1 SQVTM, CDR2 ANQGSEA. CDR3 length: 12 residues. The V end was cut by 4 bases, the J end by 4 bases, with 10 bases between. The CDR3 sequence is CSVGGAGETQYF. The CDR3 DNA follows: TGCAGCGTTGGCGGGGCAGGAGAGACCCAGTACTTC.

The chain is built from TRBV5-1 and TRBJ2-1, with unresolved D. The germline gives CDR1 SGHRS, CDR2 YFSETQ. The germline V and J ends were trimmed by 0 bases and 2 bases, with 9 bases remaining between them. The CDR3 sequence is 15 residues long. CDR3 protein: CASSLAAETYNEQFF. CDR3 sequence (DNA): TGCGCCAGCAGCTTGGCCGCAGAAACCTACAATGAGCAGTTCTTC.

This chain joins TRBV5-4 and TRBJ2-7; 9 bases are shared with TRBD2. Germline CDR1 SGHNT, CDR2 YYREEE (reference sequence). The CDR3 consists of 14 residues. Losses at the gene ends were 4 bases for V and 5 bases for J; bases not matched to a gene: 7. Here the CDR3 DNA reads TGTGCCAGCAGCCTCTCGGCTAGCGGGAACGAGCAGTACTTC. It yields the protein CASSLSASGNEQYF. Variable domain in full (rest from reference TRBV5-4 and TRBJ2-7): ETGVTQSPTHLIKTRGQQVTLRCSSQSGHNTVSWYQQALGQGPQFIFQYYREEENGRGNFPPRFSGLQFPNYSSELNVNALELDDSALYLCASSLSASGNEQYFGPGTRLTVT.

The chain is built from TRBV7-2 and TRBJ2-1, with 9 nucleotides matching TRBD2. The germline gives CDR1 SGHTA, CDR2 FQGNSA. The CDR3 runs to 17 residues. Trimming took 0 bases from V and 6 from J; bases not matched to a gene: 9. The CDR3 bases are TGTGCCAGCAGCTTAGCTACCGGGACTAGCTTCCGCAATGAGCAGTTCTTC. Translating gives CASSLATGTSFRNEQFF.

This clone has just one count. The chain joins TRBV28 to TRBJ2-5, with no clear D. Per the germline V gene, CDR1 is MDHEN and CDR2 is SYDVKM. The CDR3 spans 14 residues. Trimming took 5 bases from V and 1 from J, leaving 11 bases between them. In nucleotides, the CDR3 is TGTGCCAGCAGTCTCTTCAGTATCCAAGAGACCCAGTACTTC. This translates into CASSLFSIQETQYF.

This clone was counted once. The CDR3 loop reads CASSGQVGVNTEAFF. The CDR3 nucleotides read TGCGCCAGCAGTGGACAGGTCGGGGTGAACACTGAAGCTTTCTTT. The chain uses TRBV5-1 and TRBJ1-1; 7 bases agree with TRBD1. Germline CDR1 is SGHRS and CDR2 is YFSETQ. The CDR3 extends over 15 amino acids. Trimming at V came to 5 bases and at J to 0 bases, leaving 7 bases not matched to a gene.

This sequence joins TRBV7-6 and TRBJ1-4; no reliable D call. The germline V and J ends were trimmed by 1 base and 0 bases, with 18 bases remaining between them. The CDR3 covers 19 residues. Germline V gene data show CDR1 as SGHVS and CDR2 as FNYEAQ. The CDR3 loop is CASSLGLRSEDATNEKLFF. The CDR3 DNA sequence: TGTGCCAGCAGCTTAGGACTCAGGTCAGAAGATGCAACTAATGAAAAACTGTTTTTT.

Regarding this clone: Other DNA sequences in the sample encode the same CDR3. V usage is TRBV4-1 and J usage is TRBJ2-5; unclear D gene. Germline assignment: CDR1 MGHRA and CDR2 YSYEKL. Between the trimmed V and J ends, which lost 4 bases and 5 bases, there was a span of 11 bases. The CDR3 consists of 13 residues. CDR3 loop: CASSRGPQETQYF. DNA for the CDR3: TGCGCCAGCAGCCGTGGACCGCAGGAGACCCAGTACTTC.

Notes on this clone: Other DNA sequences from this sample encode an identical CDR3 as well. V gene TRBV30 combines with J gene TRBJ2-5, with a weak D call TRBD1 (5 bases). The CDR3 length is 14 residues. The V end was cut by 0 bases, the J end by 4 bases, with 12 bases between. Germline V gene lookup returns CDR1 GTSNPN and CDR2 SVGIG (reference sequence). The CDR3 sequence: CAWSVRRGGETQYF. The CDR3 DNA sequence: TGTGCCTGGAGTGTGAGAAGGGGCGGAGAGACCCAGTACTTC.

Points on this clone: A read error may produce the germline difference seen at one junction end. V is TRBV7-7 and J is TRBJ2-3; tentatively, D is TRBD2 (5 bases). Germline V CDR1 and CDR2: SSHAT, FNYEAQ (reference sequence). This CDR3 has 14 residues. The CDR3 DNA sequence: TGTGCTAGCAGCCCGGGATTGGGGACAGATACGCAGTATTTT. Protein product: CASSPGLGTDTQYF. Based on the CDR3 plus reference TRBV7-7 and TRBJ2-3, the full variable domain is GAGVSQSPRYKVTKRGQDVTLRCDPISSHATLYWYQQALGQGPEFLTYFNYEAQPDKSGLPSDRFSAERPEGSISTLTIQRTEQRDSAMYRCASSPGLGTDTQYFGPGTRLTVL.

This chain uses TRBV10-3 with TRBJ1-2, with D perhaps TRBD1 (5 bases). This CDR3 is built from 14 residues. Germline CDR1 is ENHRY and CDR2 is SYGVKD. Trimming took 10 bases from V and 0 from J, leaving 15 bases between them. Here the CDR3 DNA reads TGTGCCACCACCGTGGGGGTAGCTAACTATGGCTACACCTTC. The encoded protein is CATTVGVANYGYTF.

V usage is TRBV7-9 and J usage is TRBJ2-7; D possibly corresponds to TRBD2 (5 bases). The CDR3 runs 14 residues. The germline V gene has CDR1 SEHNR and CDR2 FQNEAQ (reference sequence). The V gene lost 2 bases and the J gene lost 5 bases, with 13 bases spanning the gap. The CDR3 coding sequence is TGTGCCAGCAGCTTAAGTCCGGGGTTACACGAGCAGTACTTC. Its protein is CASSLSPGLHEQYF. Full variable domain (outside the CDR3, taken from reference TRBV7-9 and TRBJ2-7): DTGVSQNPRHKITKRGQNVTFRCDPISEHNRLYWYRQTLGQGPEFLTYFQNEAQLEKSRLLSDRFSAERPKGSFSTLEIQRTEQGDSAMYLCASSLSPGLHEQYFGPGTRLTVT.

In the case of this clone: At the DNA level, this CDR3 is encoded by other sequences in the same sample as well. The CDR3 sequence: CASSLAGGETQYF. CDR3 in DNA: TGTGCCAGCAGCTTAGCAGGAGGGGAGACCCAGTACTTC. The rearrangement joins TRBV7-2 to TRBJ2-5, with D maybe TRBD2 (6 bases). The germline V and J ends were trimmed by 0 bases and 5 bases, with 7 bases remaining between them. The CDR3 runs to 13 residues. Germline V lookup: CDR1 SGHTA, CDR2 FQGNSA.

About this clone itself: The identical CDR3 is also encoded by other nucleotide sequences in the sample. V gene TRBV6-1 combines with J gene TRBJ2-7, with a possible D match to TRBD1 (6 bases). CDR1 and CDR2 from the germline V gene are MNHNS and SASEGT. The CDR3 sequence is 14 residues long. V dropped 2 bases and J dropped 2 bases, with 10 bases sitting between them. CDR3 region: CASSEIGGPYEQYF. For the CDR3, the DNA is TGTGCCAGCAGTGAAATTGGGGGCCCCTACGAGCAGTACTTC.

The chain is built from TRBV5-5 and TRBJ2-7; TRBD1 matches at 9 bases. This CDR3 spans 14 amino acids. CDR1 and CDR2 (germline): SGHKS, YYEKEE (reference sequence). V lost 4 bases to trimming and J lost 4 bases; unmatched junction nucleotides: 6. CDR3 protein: CASSTGTGSYEQYF. The CDR3 DNA sequence: TGTGCCAGCAGCACCGGGACAGGGAGTTACGAGCAGTACTTC.

The chain joins TRBV7-9 to TRBJ2-7; 8 nucleotides line up with TRBD2. The CDR3 loop spans 16 amino acids. The ends lost 5 bases at V and 0 bases at J; junction bases unmatched: 9. Germline V CDR1 and CDR2: SEHNR, FQNEAQ (reference sequence). The CDR3 nucleotides read TGTGCCAGCAGCACCCTAGGAGGGACTAGCTCCTACGAGCAGTACTTC. The encoded protein is CASSTLGGTSSYEQYF.

The chain couples TRBV6-5 to TRBJ2-5; D is undetermined. Germline lookup yields CDR1 MNHEY and CDR2 SVGAGI. Trimming took 2 bases from V and 4 from J, leaving 11 bases between them. The CDR3 loop spans 14 amino acids. CDR3 bases: TGTGCCAGCAGTTACGCAGGTAGCTCAGAGACCCAGTACTTC. Translated: CASSYAGSSETQYF.

The V gene is TRBV10-2, the J gene TRBJ2-3, with 8 bases aligning to TRBD1. The V segment lost 5 bases and the J segment 10 bases; nucleotides outside the gene matches: 5. The CDR3 sequence is 12 residues long. The germline gives CDR1 WSHSY, CDR2 SAAADI. The CDR3: CASSHGQGSQYF. In DNA, the CDR3 is TGCGCCAGCAGTCACGGACAGGGATCGCAGTATTTT.

The chain links TRBV10-2 to TRBJ1-3, with D possibly matching TRBD1 (5 bases). The germline CDR1 and CDR2 sequences are WSHSY and SAAADI. V was pared by 8 bases and J by 3 bases, with 11 bases between. The length of the CDR3 is 13 residues. The CDR3 is CASGGGGGNTIYF. Here the CDR3 DNA reads TGCGCCAGCGGGGGGGGTGGTGGAAACACCATATATTTT.

J is TRBJ2-7 and V is TRBV7-9; 9 bases map to TRBD1. The ends lost 6 bases at V and 5 bases at J; junction bases unmatched: 11. Germline loops: CDR1 SEHNR, CDR2 FQNEAQ (reference sequence). CDR3 length: 15 residues. CDR3 nucleotides: TGTGCCAGCAGTCCTAAGGGACAGGGACCCCACGAGCAGTACTTC. It is translated as CASSPKGQGPHEQYF.

The chain joins TRBV2 to TRBJ1-1; no firm D call. V was pared by 3 bases and J by 9 bases, with 11 bases between. The CDR3 is 12 residues long. In germline, CDR1 is SNHLY, CDR2 FYNNEI. CDR3 sequence (DNA): TGTGCCAGCAGTGAGACCCAACCTCAAGCTTTCTTT. Amino acids: CASSETQPQAFF.

This sequence joins TRBV30 and TRBJ1-3; the match to TRBD1 covers 8 bases. This CDR3 is built from 13 residues. Looked up from germline, CDR1 is GTSNPN and CDR2 is SVGIG (reference sequence). V trimming: 5 bases; J trimming: 4 bases; junction bases outside the gene matches: 4. The CDR3 loop reads CAWRTGNGNTIYF. In nucleotides, the CDR3 is TGTGCCTGGCGGACAGGGAACGGAAACACCATATATTTT.

This chain connects TRBV19 to TRBJ1-2; no definite D call. Germline lookup yields CDR1 LNHDA and CDR2 SQIVND (reference sequence). V lost 4 bases and J 3 bases, leaving 12 bases between the germline ends. This CDR3 contains 14 residues. CDR3 amino acids: CASSTPGQDYGYTF. CDR3 nucleotides: TGTGCCAGTAGTACGCCCGGCCAGGACTATGGCTACACCTTC. The complete variable domain, with remaining parts taken from reference TRBV19 and TRBJ1-2, reads DGGITQSPKYLFRKEGQNVTLSCEQNLNHDAMYWYRQDPGQGLRLIYYSQIVNDFQKGDIAEGYSVSREKKESFPLTVTSAQKNPTAFYLCASSTPGQDYGYTFGSGTRLTVV.